The 31 T cell receptor beta chains given below trace back to one sample, sequenced in a study of identifying expanded T cells in peripheral blood. Profiled with immunoSEQ multiplex PCR; TCRdb holds only in-frame clones, not every one. Here the sample spans roughly 100,000 clones, 88% being singletons. The specimen was blood. These TCRs come from a person aged 18 to 75 in good health.

V gene TRBV6-1 combines with J gene TRBJ2-1; D unclear. Trimming cost V 6 bases and J 4 bases, with 7 bases left between them. The CDR3 contains 12 residues. Germline CDR1 reads MNHNS; CDR2 reads SASEGT. Written as DNA, the CDR3 is TGTGCCAGCAGGGATCCTTACAATGAGCAGTTCTTC. Translation gives CASRDPYNEQFF.

The chain is built from TRBV29-1 and TRBJ1-1; 7 bases fit TRBD1. This CDR3 has 13 amino acids. Germline V lookup: CDR1 SQVTM, CDR2 ANQGSEA. The V gene end was trimmed by 7 bases and the J gene end by 1 base; junction bases not matched to a gene: 6. CDR3 coding DNA: TGCAGCGCCGGGGACAGAGCGAACACTGAAGCTTTCTTT. Translation gives CSAGDRANTEAFF.

The J gene is TRBJ2-7, the V gene TRBV4-2, with D hard to call. CDR3 length equals 15 residues. The germline gives CDR1 LGHNA, CDR2 YNFKEQ. The V end was cut by 0 bases, the J end by 1 base, with 10 bases between. CDR3 coding DNA: TGTGCCAGCAGCCAAGAAGATCGAGGATCCTACGAGCAGTACTTC. Encoded protein: CASSQEDRGSYEQYF.

This clone was observed once. The chain joins TRBV11-2 to TRBJ1-2; no definite D call. Germline loops: CDR1 SGHAT, CDR2 FQNNGV. Trimming cost V 0 bases and J 6 bases, with 11 bases left between them. The length of the CDR3 is 14 residues. CDR3 nucleotide sequence: TGTGCCAGCAGCTTAGATCCGACAAATGATGGCTACACCTTC. It codes for CASSLDPTNDGYTF.

The chain has TRBV28 and TRBJ2-7; D is undetermined. Between the trimmed V and J ends, which lost 8 bases and 0 bases, there was a span of 17 bases. Germline lookup yields CDR1 MDHEN and CDR2 SYDVKM. This CDR3 has 15 amino acids. CDR3 nucleotide sequence: TGTGCCAGCCGAGCCGGGCAGCGAACCTCCTACGAGCAGTACTTC. Its protein is CASRAGQRTSYEQYF.

The chain joins TRBV19 to TRBJ2-5; 9 bases fit TRBD1. Germline V lookup: CDR1 LNHDA, CDR2 SQIVND (reference sequence). V shed 4 bases and J 7 bases; nucleotides not matched to a gene: 10. The CDR3 sequence is 15 residues long. Here the CDR3 DNA reads TGTGCCAGTAGTAACTCCGGGACAGGGACAGGGACCCAGTACTTC. It encodes CASSNSGTGTGTQYF. The whole variable domain, remainder taken from reference TRBV19 and TRBJ2-5, is DGGITQSPKYLFRKEGQNVTLSCEQNLNHDAMYWYRQDPGQGLRLIYYSQIVNDFQKGDIAEGYSVSREKKESFPLTVTSAQKNPTAFYLCASSNSGTGTGTQYFGPGTRLLVL.

The chain employs TRBV7-9 and TRBJ2-2; no clear D. The CDR3 contains 15 residues. V gave up 4 bases and J gave up 7 bases, with 16 bases separating them. Germline lookup yields CDR1 SEHNR and CDR2 FQNEAQ (reference sequence). The CDR3 protein is CASSSRRLGVGELFF. The CDR3 DNA sequence: TGTGCCAGCAGCTCCCGGCGGCTGGGCGTCGGGGAGCTGTTTTTT.

The gene calls are TRBV4-3 and TRBJ2-1; 13 nucleotides line up with TRBD2. Germline values: CDR1 LGHNA, CDR2 YSLEER. Trimming at V came to 4 bases and at J to 1 base, leaving 1 base not matched to a gene. CDR3 length equals 16 residues. Here the CDR3 DNA reads TGCGCCAGCAGCCGACTAGCGGGGGGTTCCTACAATGAGCAGTTCTTC. Residues: CASSRLAGGSYNEQFF.

The rearrangement uses TRBV28 and TRBJ1-2; 7 nucleotides line up with TRBD1. The trim removed 5 bases at V and 13 bases at J, leaving 16 bases unmatched. Looked up from germline, CDR1 is MDHEN and CDR2 is SYDVKM. This CDR3 has 14 residues. Here the CDR3 DNA reads TGTGCCAGCAGTGTATACAGGGGTGAAGACGTCGGCACCTTC. Translating it yields CASSVYRGEDVGTF.

The count of this clone is one. The rearrangement joins TRBV28 to TRBJ2-5; D unresolved. V was clipped by 1 base and J by 5 bases, with 5 bases between them. CDR1 is MDHEN and CDR2 is SYDVKM in the germline V gene. This CDR3 comprises 12 residues. This CDR3 reads CASSLFRETQYF. CDR3 in DNA: TGTGCCAGCAGTTTATTCCGGGAGACCCAGTACTTC.

The chain has TRBV11-1 and TRBJ1-1; 7 nucleotides agree with TRBD1. This CDR3 has 13 amino acids. The germline V gene encodes CDR1 SGHAT and CDR2 FQDESV (reference sequence). Trimming at V came to 5 bases and at J to 7 bases, leaving 7 bases not matched to a gene. CDR3 sequence: CASSIGQAFEAFF. CDR3 in DNA: TGTGCCAGCAGCATAGGACAGGCCTTTGAAGCTTTCTTT.

The chain carries TRBV14 and TRBJ1-4; D might be TRBD1 (5 bases). The CDR3 consists of 16 residues. Germline values: CDR1 SGHDN, CDR2 FVKESK. Trimming removed 4 bases at V and 0 bases at J, with 12 bases between. The CDR3 is CASSLRQTTTNEKLFF. The CDR3 DNA sequence: TGTGCCAGCAGCCTTAGACAGACAACAACTAATGAAAAACTGTTTTTT.

The J gene is TRBJ2-7, the V gene TRBV7-9, with TRBD1 identical over 7 bases. Germline CDR1 is SEHNR and CDR2 is FQNEAQ (reference sequence). This CDR3 contains 12 residues. J was trimmed by 5 bases and V by 7 bases; bases with no gene match: 5. CDR3 region: CASTRGGHEQYF. As DNA, the CDR3 is TGTGCCAGCACCCGAGGGGGCCACGAGCAGTACTTC.

This chain connects TRBV6-6 to TRBJ1-1; maybe TRBD1 (5 bases). Trimming stripped 2 bases from V and 0 bases from J, with 7 bases between. Germline CDR1 and CDR2: MNHNY and SVGAGI (reference sequence). The CDR3 runs to 14 residues. CDR3 in amino acids: CASSYGTVNTEAFF. The CDR3 DNA sequence: TGTGCCAGCAGTTACGGGACGGTGAACACTGAAGCTTTCTTT.

The V gene is TRBV30, the J gene TRBJ2-3, with a tentative D call TRBD1 (5 bases). This CDR3 spans 10 amino acids. Trimming stripped 2 bases from V and 8 bases from J, with 5 bases between. Germline V lookup: CDR1 GTSNPN, CDR2 SVGIG (reference sequence). The DNA of the CDR3 is TGTGCCTGGAGTCAGGGTACGCAGTATTTT. Encoded protein: CAWSQGTQYF.

A single count supports this clone. The V gene is TRBV29-1, the J gene TRBJ1-1; no clear D. This CDR3 is 17 amino acids long. Germline values: CDR1 SQVTM, CDR2 ANQGSEA. V was cut by 4 bases and J by 0 bases, with 21 bases left in between. The CDR3 sequence: CSVVGPNTSPMNTEAFF. Here the CDR3 DNA reads TGCAGCGTTGTTGGACCGAATACTTCCCCTATGAACACTGAAGCTTTCTTT.

The J gene is TRBJ2-1, the V gene TRBV4-1, with D unresolved. The CDR3 runs to 13 residues. The V end lost 1 base, the J end lost 5 bases, and 6 bases lay between the germline ends. Germline CDR1 reads MGHRA; CDR2 reads YSYEKL. CDR3 DNA: TGCGCCAGCAGCCAAGGACTGAACAATGAGCAGTTCTTC. Its translation is CASSQGLNNEQFF.

V gene TRBV2 combines with J gene TRBJ2-1; 10 bases are a match to TRBD2. Germline CDR1 reads SNHLY; CDR2 reads FYNNEI. The CDR3 runs 14 residues. J was trimmed by 6 bases and V by 8 bases; bases with no gene match: 7. The chain's CDR3 is CASSGLARSNEQFF. CDR3 coding DNA: TGTGCCAGCTCGGGACTAGCGCGTAGCAATGAGCAGTTCTTC.

The chain is built from TRBV11-2 and TRBJ2-3; TRBD1 matches 7 bases. Losses at the gene ends were 4 bases for V and 3 bases for J; bases not matched to a gene: 7. The CDR3 consists of 15 residues. CDR1 SGHAT and CDR2 FQNNGV come from the germline V gene. This chain's CDR3 is CASSSPGQFTDTQYF. CDR3 bases: TGTGCCAGCAGCTCACCGGGACAGTTTACAGATACGCAGTATTTT.

This clone occurred once. The chain recombines TRBV5-1 with TRBJ2-5; D possibly matches TRBD1 or TRBD2 (5 bases each). Trimming removed 0 bases from V and 5 bases from J, with 8 bases in between. The germline V gene has CDR1 SGHRS and CDR2 YFSETQ. This CDR3 has 13 amino acids. The CDR3 loop is CASSLEWGETQYF. The CDR3 nucleotides read TGCGCCAGCAGCTTGGAATGGGGGGAGACCCAGTACTTC.

V is TRBV6-6 and J is TRBJ2-5; TRBD2 is a possible D gene (5 bases). CDR1 MNHNY and CDR2 SVGAGI come from the germline V gene (reference sequence). The CDR3 length is 14 residues. V was pared by 5 bases and J by 1 base, with 11 bases between. CDR3 amino acids: CASSLRGSQETQYF. As DNA, the CDR3 is TGTGCCAGCAGTCTACGGGGATCCCAAGAGACCCAGTACTTC.

The chain has TRBV27 and TRBJ2-1; 9 bases are shared with TRBD1. Trimming removed 2 bases from V and 7 bases from J; junction bases left unmatched: 6. This CDR3 is 15 amino acids long. Germline CDR1 and CDR2: MNHEY and SMNVEV (reference sequence). CDR3: CASSLIGTGLNEQFF. CDR3 coding DNA: TGTGCCAGCAGTTTAATTGGGACAGGGTTGAATGAGCAGTTCTTC.

J is TRBJ2-5 and V is TRBV7-2; 7 bases map to TRBD2. V dropped 2 bases and J dropped 5; count of bases not matched to a gene: 2. The germline V gene has CDR1 SGHTA and CDR2 FQGNSA. The CDR3 extends over 13 amino acids. CDR3 sequence: CASSLTRGETQYF. The CDR3 DNA follows: TGTGCCAGCAGCTTAACGCGGGGGGAGACCCAGTACTTC.

This chain connects TRBV7-2 to TRBJ2-5, with TRBD2 matching 10 bases. The V and J ends lost 5 bases and 4 bases, in that order; junction bases with no gene match: 13. Germline CDR1 reads SGHTA; CDR2 reads FQGNSA. The CDR3 sequence is 17 residues long. CDR3 sequence: CASSPGLAAWLSETQYF. Here the CDR3 DNA reads TGTGCCAGCAGCCCAGGACTAGCGGCCTGGTTATCAGAGACCCAGTACTTC.

The CDR3 region has the DNA TGTGCCAGTACCGACCGGGGGGCGGCGAGGAGCGGGGAGCTGTTTTTT. As protein: CASTDRGAARSGELFF. The rearrangement links TRBV19 to TRBJ2-2; tentatively, D is TRBD2 (7 bases). The V end was cut by 7 bases, the J end by 7 bases, with 22 bases between. Germline CDR1 reads LNHDA; CDR2 reads SQIVND (reference sequence). The CDR3 covers 16 residues.

This chain uses TRBV14 with TRBJ1-1, with D maybe TRBD1 (5 bases). Per the germline V gene, CDR1 is SGHDN and CDR2 is FVKESK. The CDR3 is 15 amino acids. V shed 0 bases and J shed 4 bases, with 12 bases lying between them. The CDR3 nucleotides are TGTGCCAGCAGCCAAGATACCGCGGGGGGCACTGAAGCTTTCTTT. Residues: CASSQDTAGGTEAFF.

This chain joins TRBV5-5 and TRBJ1-2; maybe TRBD1 (5 bases). V was cut by 0 bases and J by 4 bases, with 13 bases left in between. Germline V gene lookup returns CDR1 SGHKS and CDR2 YYEKEE (reference sequence). This CDR3 region has 15 residues. CDR3 region: CASSLDLRGLYGYTF. CDR3 bases: TGTGCCAGCAGCTTGGATTTGAGGGGTCTCTATGGCTACACCTTC.

This rearrangement joins TRBV7-9 to TRBJ1-4, with 9 nucleotides matching TRBD1. There are 18 residues in the CDR3. With 5 bases clipped from V and 8 bases from J, the junction kept 18 bases outside the gene matches. Germline CDR1 SEHNR, CDR2 FQNEAQ (reference sequence). CDR3 sequence: CASSTPGTGFSVREKLFF. The CDR3 nucleotides read TGTGCCAGCAGCACGCCCGGGACAGGGTTTTCTGTGCGGGAAAAACTGTTTTTT.

The chain joins TRBV30 to TRBJ1-6; 7 nucleotides agree with TRBD1. The CDR3 is made up of 14 amino acids. Trimming cost V 3 bases and J 5 bases; bases outside gene matches: 4. The germline CDR1 and CDR2 sequences are GTSNPN and SVGIG (reference sequence). CDR3 in amino acids: CAWRRQGDNSPLHF. DNA for the CDR3: TGTGCCTGGAGGCGACAGGGAGATAATTCACCCCTCCACTTT.

The table lists this clone with a count of one. The rearrangement uses TRBV29-1 and TRBJ1-1, with 8 bases identical to TRBD1. J gave up 1 base and V 6 bases, and 4 bases lay outside the gene matches. This CDR3 comprises 13 residues. In germline, CDR1 is SQVTM, CDR2 ANQGSEA. CDR3 nucleotides: TGCAGCGTGGGACAGGATAGGAACACTGAAGCTTTCTTT. Translated, it gives CSVGQDRNTEAFF.

This chain links TRBV5-1 with TRBJ2-5, with TRBD2 matching 11 bases. J gave up 1 base and V 1 base, and 6 bases lay outside the gene matches. In germline, CDR1 is SGHRS, CDR2 YFSETQ. The CDR3 covers 17 residues. The chain's CDR3 is CASSLPPGTSGQETQYF. The CDR3 bases are TGCGCCAGCAGCTTGCCTCCCGGGACTAGCGGCCAAGAGACCCAGTACTTC.